This TCR beta chain was profiled in a study of shared clonotypes between healthy human individuals. Across the whole study: The cohort comprised two women and a few men. Their ages spanned 18 to 49 years. Plates per donor: three CD4 naive, three CD4 memory, two CD8 naive, one CD8 memory. Whole-study results and caveats: Shared across four donors were roughly 5% of the naive CD4 clonotypes.

Original methodology: ImmunoSEQ supplied junction-only sequences lacking quality scores, so filtering was different. TCRdb keeps only in-frame clones here, not all; method: immunoSEQ multiplex PCR. V and J calls and clone size are given by that table; D and trimming were obtained from the DNA. Of around 1,900,000 clones listed, 90% to 95% are singletons. Details on this clone: Its antigen is as yet unknown.

Per germline, CDR1 SEHNR and CDR2 FQNEAQ (reference sequence). With 7 bases removed from V and 0 bases from J, the gap between germline ends came to 9 bases. This CDR3 comprises 13 residues. The naive CD8 fraction comprised CD45RO-negative cells positively selected for CCR7 and excluded terminally differentiated effector memory CD45RA+ cells. What was sequenced was naive CD8+ T cells from PBMCs. The chain uses TRBV7-9 and TRBJ1-1; a weak D match, TRBD1 (6 bases). This sequence was found in a young man in good health. Some clones in this sample may be carry-over from other donors' samples. Written as DNA, the CDR3 is TGTGCCAGCAAACAGGGTATGAACACTGAAGCTTTCTTT. This codes for CASKQGMNTEAFF. Using reference TRBV7-9 and TRBJ1-1 for the parts outside the CDR3, the full variable domain is DTGVSQNPRHKITKRGQNVTFRCDPISEHNRLYWYRQTLGQGPEFLTYFQNEAQLEKSRLLSDRFSAERPKGSFSTLEIQRTEQGDSAMYLCASKQGMNTEAFFGQGTRLTVV.